This TCR beta chain stems from a study of blood T cells in healthy people across ages. This clonotype appeared a few times. Alongside a J-beta primer mix, a sample-barcoded 5' primer served in a second PCR lasting 7 to 11 cycles. One entry per CDR3 protein results from TCRdb running MiXCR on the 5' RACE reads. Of more than 1,400,000 distinct CDR3 sequences in the sample, about 43% were seen once. The sequence came from a woman younger than 30 in good health. The material sequenced was blood.

The CDR3 nucleotides read TGTGCCAGCAGCTTAGGGGGGGTCCGGGGCAATCAGCCCCAGCATTTT. Amino acid sequence: CASSLGGVRGNQPQHF. The gene calls are TRBV13 and TRBJ1-5; maybe TRBD1 (5 bases). The germline V gene encodes CDR1 PRHDT and CDR2 FYEKMQ (reference sequence). V was shortened by 0 bases and J by 2 bases, with 11 bases between the two germline ends. The CDR3 runs 16 residues.